The 23 T cell receptor beta chains reported below all come from one sample, sequenced in a study of Graves' ophthalmopathy and Graves' hyperthyroidism. TCR beta CDR3 amplification used RNA transcripts. The authors performed first-round RT-PCR with HTBI primers and then a second-round multiplex PCR. One entry per CDR3 protein results from TCRdb running MiXCR on the multiplex PCR reads. The sample carries over a million distinct CDR3 sequences, less than 45% recorded once. Sequenced sample: peripheral blood or thyroid tissue (not recorded which). These receptors all stem from an adult man with Graves' hyperthyroidism.

This rearrangement joins TRBV7-3 to TRBJ2-2; 9 bases are a match to TRBD1. Germline assignment: CDR1 SGHTA and CDR2 FQGTGA. Trimming removed 8 bases from V and 6 bases from J; junction bases left unmatched: 7. The CDR3 spans 14 residues. CDR3 DNA sequence: TGTGCCAGCGGGACAGGGAGTCTGTCCGGGGAGCTGTTTTTT. Encoded protein: CASGTGSLSGELFF.

This clonotype was recorded at least ten times. The chain recombines TRBV11-2 with TRBJ2-5, with TRBD2 identical over 16 bases. With V trimmed by 1 base and J by 9 bases, 2 bases remained unmatched. Germline values: CDR1 SGHAT, CDR2 FQNNGV. CDR3 size: 15 residues. CDR3 DNA: TGTGCCAGCAGCTTAGCGGGACTAGCGGGGGGGCCCCAGTACTTC. Translated: CASSLAGLAGGPQYF.

The rearrangement joins TRBV6-2 or TRBV6-3 to TRBJ1-5; D remains ambiguous. V lost 7 bases, J lost 5 bases, and 12 bases lay in between. CDR1 is MNHEY, CDR2 SVGEGT, per germline. CDR3 length: 13 amino acids. DNA for the CDR3: TGTGCCAGCACAGACTTCAACGATCAGCCCCAGCATTTT. It translates to CASTDFNDQPQHF.

The chain couples TRBV11-2 to TRBJ2-5; the match to TRBD2 covers 7 bases. Trimming at V came to 1 base and at J to 4 bases, leaving 6 bases not matched to a gene. Germline V gene lookup returns CDR1 SGHAT and CDR2 FQNNGV. The CDR3 contains 15 residues. CDR3 nucleotides: TGTGCCAGCAGCTTAGTACGCCCGGGGGGAGAGACCCAGTACTTC. As protein: CASSLVRPGGETQYF.

This clonotype was seen a handful of times. This chain uses TRBV2 with TRBJ1-2; 7 bases line up with TRBD1. J was trimmed by 6 bases and V by 4 bases; bases with no gene match: 5. Germline-derived CDR1 and CDR2 are SNHLY and FYNNEI. This CDR3 region has 13 residues. The CDR3 sequence is CASSADRDHGYTF. The CDR3 DNA follows: TGTGCCAGCAGTGCCGACAGGGACCATGGCTACACCTTC.

This clonotype was seen more than once but under ten times. The genes are TRBV6-2 or TRBV6-3 and TRBJ2-5; maybe TRBD1 (5 bases). The CDR3 is made up of 16 amino acids. The germline V gene has CDR1 MNHEY and CDR2 SVGEGT. V lost 4 bases to trimming and J lost 2 bases, with 17 bases between them. The CDR3 DNA reads TGTGCCAGCAGTTTCAAAAGCCGGACAAAGCAAGAGACCCAGTACTTC. It translates to CASSFKSRTKQETQYF.

Of note for this clonotype: Just one base apart from a much larger clone, this may be a read error. The V call is TRBV2, the J call TRBJ2-5; 8 bases are a match to TRBD2. Germline CDR1 reads SNHLY; CDR2 reads FYNNEI. The CDR3 consists of 15 residues. As DNA, the CDR3 is TGTGCCAGCAGTCCTATAGCGGGACGACAAGAGACCCGGTACTTC. It yields the protein CASSPIAGRQETRYF.

This clonotype has at least ten counts. The chain has TRBV11-2 and TRBJ1-6; D gene uncertain. The CDR3 length is 13 residues. The germline gives CDR1 SGHAT, CDR2 FQNNGV. V was pared by 5 bases and J by 0 bases, with 2 bases between. The CDR3 DNA reads TGTGCCAGCAGCCCCTCCTATAATTCACCCCTCCACTTT. This encodes CASSPSYNSPLHF.

The table lists this clonotype with many counts. This chain joins TRBV6-6 and TRBJ1-2; D unclear. V was cut by 9 bases and J by 2 bases, with 13 bases left in between. The germline CDR1 and CDR2 sequences are MNHNY and SVGAGI (reference sequence). The CDR3 runs to 13 residues. This chain's CDR3 is CASVSFPNYGYTF. The DNA of the CDR3 is TGTGCCAGTGTCTCCTTTCCGAACTATGGCTACACCTTC.

The chain carries TRBV19 and TRBJ1-2; D gene ambiguous. In germline, CDR1 is LNHDA, CDR2 SQIVND (reference sequence). V was trimmed by 9 bases and J by 3 bases, leaving 26 bases between them. This CDR3 is 17 amino acids long. The CDR3 loop is CASLGENPGVYYYGYTF. The CDR3 coding sequence is TGTGCCAGCCTTGGGGAGAACCCGGGAGTCTATTACTATGGCTACACCTTC.

This clonotype occurred a few times. The V and J genes are TRBV6-2 or TRBV6-3 and TRBJ1-2, with no clear D. The CDR3 has 13 amino acids. Trimming removed 2 bases from V and 7 bases from J, with 11 bases in between. Germline V gene data show CDR1 as MNHEY and CDR2 as SVGEGT. The CDR3, as DNA: TGTGCCAGCAGTTACGTGACCATCGGTGGCTACACCTTC. Its translation: CASSYVTIGGYTF.

A remark on this clonotype: A read error may be the cause here, since a much bigger clone is one base away. The V call is TRBV20-1, the J call TRBJ2-5; 12 bases are a match to TRBD2. This CDR3 spans 16 amino acids. Germline CDR1 reads DFQATT; CDR2 reads SNEGSKA (reference sequence). V dropped 3 bases and J dropped 8; count of bases not matched to a gene: 13. In nucleotides, the CDR3 is TGCAGTGCTAGCACGAGGACTAGCGGGATACGAGACACCCAGTACTTC. Protein product: CSASTRTSGIRDTQYF.

This clonotype was seen repeatedly, ten times or more. V is TRBV7-9 and J is TRBJ1-2, with no clear D. CDR1 and CDR2 (germline): SEHNR, FQNEAQ (reference sequence). Between the trimmed V and J ends, which lost 5 bases and 0 bases, there was a span of 7 bases. The CDR3 is made up of 13 amino acids. The chain's CDR3 is CASSRGSNYGYTF. The DNA for the CDR3 is TGTGCCAGCAGCCGAGGGTCTAACTATGGCTACACCTTC.

This clonotype occurred a few times. A much larger clone differs by one base, so this may be a read error. The chain employs TRBV29-1 and TRBJ2-7; the D gene is possibly TRBD2 (5 bases). The CDR3 runs to 14 residues. Trimming took 0 bases from V and 1 from J, leaving 10 bases between them. The germline gives CDR1 SQVTM, CDR2 ANQGSEA. In DNA, the CDR3 is TGCAGCGTTGAAGAGGGGAGTTGGTCCTACGAGCAGTACTTC. Protein product: CSVEEGSWSYEQYF.

This clonotype was recorded many times. The chain uses TRBV6-5 and TRBJ1-5; D gene unclear. Germline CDR1 and CDR2: MNHEY and SVGAGI. V lost 4 bases to trimming and J lost 5 bases, with 9 bases between them. This CDR3 spans 13 amino acids. CDR3 amino acids: CASSSPGDQPQHF. For the CDR3, the DNA is TGTGCCAGCAGTTCTCCCGGCGATCAGCCCCAGCATTTT.

This clonotype was seen at least ten times. The rearrangement uses TRBV29-1 and TRBJ2-2; D tentatively fits TRBD1 or TRBD2 (5 bases each). This CDR3 contains 12 residues. The V end was cut by 5 bases, the J end by 6 bases, with 10 bases between. Germline V CDR1 and CDR2: SQVTM, ANQGSEA. This chain's CDR3 is CSVPRESGELFF. The DNA for the CDR3 is TGCAGCGTTCCCAGGGAGTCCGGGGAGCTGTTTTTT.

The rearrangement links TRBV29-1 to TRBJ2-6, with a possible D match to TRBD1 (5 bases). This CDR3 has 15 residues. V was pared by 2 bases and J by 0 bases, with 8 bases between. Germline values: CDR1 SQVTM, CDR2 ANQGSEA. CDR3 DNA: TGCAGCGTTGAACAGGGAAGCTCTGGGGCCAACGTCCTGACTTTC. Translated, it gives CSVEQGSSGANVLTF.

This clonotype was recorded many times. The gene calls are TRBV7-9 and TRBJ1-5, with D unresolved. Germline lookup yields CDR1 SEHNR and CDR2 FQNEAQ (reference sequence). The CDR3 contains 12 residues. V shed 5 bases and J shed 7 bases, with 9 bases lying between them. The CDR3 coding sequence is TGTGCCAGCAGCCTCCCTAGGCAGCCCCAGCATTTT. It yields the protein CASSLPRQPQHF.

This chain links TRBV29-1 with TRBJ2-5, with a possible D match to TRBD1 (6 bases). V lost 8 bases and J lost 1, with 11 bases in between. The CDR3 totals 12 residues. Germline V CDR1 and CDR2: SQVTM, ANQGSEA. CDR3 in amino acids: CSRKQGQETQYF. The CDR3, as DNA: TGCAGCAGGAAACAGGGCCAAGAGACCCAGTACTTC.

This clonotype has at least ten counts. The gene calls are TRBV28 and TRBJ1-1, with D perhaps TRBD1 (5 bases). V lost 3 bases to trimming and J lost 4 bases, with 24 bases between them. The germline V gene has CDR1 MDHEN and CDR2 SYDVKM. The CDR3 is 18 residues long. CDR3 loop: CASSFPYRDQEGSTEAFF. CDR3 nucleotides: TGTGCCAGCAGTTTCCCCTATCGGGACCAAGAGGGGAGCACTGAAGCTTTCTTT.

This clonotype came up many times. The chain combines TRBV5-6 with TRBJ1-1; D is undetermined. Trimming left V 2 bases short and J 3 bases short, with 8 bases between. CDR3 length: 13 amino acids. Germline CDR1 reads SGHDT; CDR2 reads YYEEEE. This CDR3 is CASSFREYTEAFF. The CDR3 nucleotides are TGTGCCAGCAGCTTTCGCGAGTACACTGAAGCTTTCTTT.

This clonotype was seen many times. The genes are TRBV7-2 and TRBJ1-1; D not resolved. Germline V CDR1 and CDR2: SGHTA, FQGNSA. The CDR3 loop spans 14 amino acids. Trimming cost V 4 bases and J 4 bases, with 13 bases left between them. The CDR3 here is CASSYGPGSTEAFF. In DNA, the CDR3 is TGTGCCAGCAGCTACGGACCTGGGTCCACTGAAGCTTTCTTT.

This clonotype occurred many times. The chain employs TRBV29-1 and TRBJ2-7; TRBD2 matches 8 bases. With 7 bases clipped from V and 2 bases from J, the junction kept 7 bases outside the gene matches. Germline V gene sequence: CDR1 SQVTM, CDR2 ANQGSEA. The CDR3 has 13 residues. The CDR3 protein is CSAGGGTTYEQYF. The CDR3 nucleotides read TGCAGCGCGGGGGGGGGGACCACCTACGAGCAGTACTTC.